These 15 T cell receptor beta chains were all obtained from the same sample, sequenced in a study of blood T cell repertoires in COVID-19. Produced via immunoSEQ multiplex PCR; TCRdb's table is partial and in-frame only. Among roughly 400,000 clones listed, over 85% were seen once. Sequencing was done on a sample of PBMCs or T cells enriched from blood (not recorded which). All receptors come from a woman in her 30s who had recovered from COVID-19.

This rearrangement joins TRBV19 to TRBJ1-5; D is undetermined. This CDR3 is 14 amino acids long. Germline assignment: CDR1 LNHDA and CDR2 SQIVND (reference sequence). V was trimmed by 8 bases and J by 2 bases, leaving 13 bases between them. The CDR3 spells CASSLRSGNQPQHF. CDR3 coding DNA: TGTGCCAGTTCGCTACGTAGTGGCAATCAGCCCCAGCATTTT.

The V and J genes are TRBV14 and TRBJ1-1, with TRBD1 matching 7 bases. There are 15 residues in the CDR3. V was pared by 2 bases and J by 0 bases, with 3 bases of the junction left unmatched. The germline gives CDR1 SGHDN, CDR2 FVKESK. CDR3 region: CASSQFGTVNTEAFF. The CDR3, as DNA: TGTGCCAGCAGCCAATTCGGGACAGTGAACACTGAAGCTTTCTTT.

This chain uses TRBV6-5 with TRBJ1-2; a possible D gene is TRBD1 (5 bases). Trimming took 8 bases from V and 4 from J, leaving 14 bases between them. Looked up from germline, CDR1 is MNHEY and CDR2 is SVGAGI. The CDR3 runs 13 residues. CDR3 sequence: CASSRGVGYGYTF. The DNA for the CDR3 is TGTGCCAGCTCGCGGGGGGTCGGCTATGGCTACACCTTC.

The rearrangement uses TRBV19 and TRBJ1-6, with D possibly being TRBD1 (5 bases). Germline V lookup: CDR1 LNHDA, CDR2 SQIVND (reference sequence). V was cut by 5 bases and J by 14 bases, with 25 bases left in between. The CDR3 covers 16 residues. DNA for the CDR3: TGTGCCAGTAGTCACCTGCAGGGTATGCCTGGTTCTGCCCTCCACTTT. This sequence encodes CASSHLQGMPGSALHF. Combining the CDR3 with reference TRBV19 and TRBJ1-6 gives the whole variable domain DGGITQSPKYLFRKEGQNVTLSCEQNLNHDAMYWYRQDPGQGLRLIYYSQIVNDFQKGDIAEGYSVSREKKESFPLTVTSAQKNPTAFYLCASSHLQGMPGSALHFGNGTRLTVT.

The rearrangement joins TRBV7-9 to TRBJ1-1, with D possibly TRBD1 on 5 matching bases. V lost 3 bases and J lost 4, with 12 bases in between. Germline assignment: CDR1 SEHNR and CDR2 FQNEAQ (reference sequence). The CDR3 spans 14 residues. The CDR3 sequence: CASSFIQGSTEAFF. CDR3 coding DNA: TGTGCCAGCAGCTTTATTCAGGGTTCCACTGAAGCTTTCTTT.

The chain is built from TRBV5-1 and TRBJ1-2; the D is unclear. Germline V gene lookup returns CDR1 SGHRS and CDR2 YFSETQ. V was trimmed by 0 bases and J by 7 bases, leaving 10 bases between them. CDR3 length equals 13 residues. This CDR3 reads CASSLEGRGGYTF. As DNA, the CDR3 is TGCGCCAGCAGCTTGGAGGGTCGGGGTGGCTACACCTTC.

The genes are TRBV7-2 and TRBJ1-2, with D uncertain. V shed 1 base and J shed 0 bases, with 9 bases lying between them. From germline, CDR1 is SGHTA and CDR2 FQGNSA. CDR3 length: 15 amino acids. The CDR3 DNA reads TGTGCCAGCAGCTTAGAGAGGATTGCTAACTATGGCTACACCTTC. It encodes CASSLERIANYGYTF.

The chain is built from TRBV7-6 and TRBJ2-2; TRBD1 might be the D (5 bases). Trimming left V 1 base short and J 6 bases short, with 12 bases between. Germline CDR1 reads SGHVS; CDR2 reads FNYEAQ. The CDR3 loop spans 15 amino acids. In DNA, the CDR3 is TGTGCCAGCAGCTTAGTTCAGGGAACGGCCGGGGAGCTGTTTTTT. Protein sequence: CASSLVQGTAGELFF.

The chain couples TRBV11-2 to TRBJ2-1; D not certain. CDR1 SGHAT and CDR2 FQNNGV come from the germline V gene. Trimming removed 4 bases at V and 3 bases at J, with 7 bases between. The length of the CDR3 is 13 residues. CDR3 DNA: TGTGCCAGCAGCTCTCGGGTCTACAATGAGCAGTTCTTC. Translating gives CASSSRVYNEQFF. Together with reference TRBV11-2 and TRBJ2-1, the CDR3 gives the full variable domain: EAGVAQSPRYKIIEKRQSVAFWCNPISGHATLYWYQQILGQGPKLLIQFQNNGVVDDSQLPKDRFSAERLKGVDSTLKIQPAKLEDSAVYLCASSSRVYNEQFFGPGTRLTVL.

The chain employs TRBV11-2 and TRBJ1-1; D is ambiguous. The length of the CDR3 is 15 residues. Deletions cut 5 bases from V and 4 bases from J, with 17 bases between. Germline-derived CDR1 and CDR2 are SGHAT and FQNNGV. CDR3 sequence reads: CASSRKSQWATEAFF. The CDR3 coding sequence is TGTGCCAGCAGCAGGAAGAGCCAGTGGGCCACTGAAGCTTTCTTT.

The DNA of the CDR3 is TGTGCCAGCAGCCAATTGCTAGCGGGAGTTGATACGCAGTATTTT. Encoded protein: CASSQLLAGVDTQYF. This chain connects TRBV14 to TRBJ2-3; 10 bases align to TRBD2. Losses at the gene ends were 2 bases for V and 6 bases for J; bases not matched to a gene: 5. The CDR3 covers 15 residues. CDR1 is SGHDN, CDR2 FVKESK, per germline.

This rearrangement joins TRBV10-2 to TRBJ2-1; TRBD1 matches 8 bases. This CDR3 comprises 13 residues. V trimming: 4 bases; J trimming: 9 bases; junction bases outside the gene matches: 5. The germline V gene encodes CDR1 WSHSY and CDR2 SAAADI. The CDR3 here is CASSGQGIGEQFF. CDR3 coding DNA: TGCGCCAGCAGTGGACAGGGGATCGGTGAGCAGTTCTTC.

The gene calls are TRBV4-1 and TRBJ1-3; D unresolved. The germline V gene encodes CDR1 MGHRA and CDR2 YSYEKL. This CDR3 is built from 15 residues. V dropped 0 bases and J dropped 0 bases, with 6 bases sitting between them. This CDR3 is CASSQDVYSGNTIYF. CDR3 sequence (DNA): TGCGCCAGCAGCCAAGATGTCTACTCTGGAAACACCATATATTTT.

V gene TRBV6-5 combines with J gene TRBJ1-2; D remains unclear. The CDR3 spans 14 residues. Trimming took off 4 bases at V and 4 bases at J, with 13 bases between the two ends. Germline CDR1 MNHEY, CDR2 SVGAGI. This CDR3 reads CASSSRSGLYGYTF. The DNA of the CDR3 is TGTGCCAGCAGTTCACGAAGTGGCCTCTATGGCTACACCTTC.

J is TRBJ2-1 and V is TRBV11-3; 7 nucleotides match TRBD2. The CDR3 runs to 16 residues. Germline V gene data show CDR1 as SGHNT and CDR2 as YENEEA. J lost 5 bases, V lost 5 bases, and 12 bases had no gene match. The CDR3 region has the DNA TGTGCCAGCAGCGGCCAAGGGCGGGGGACCCACAATGAGCAGTTCTTC. Its protein product is CASSGQGRGTHNEQFF.